One and the same sample provided the 21 T cell receptor beta chains below, sequenced in a study of regulatory T cells in long-lasting Graves disease. Building the TCR beta libraries relied on iRepertoire HTBI primers, and CDR3 regions underwent Arm-PCR. TCRdb passed the multiplex PCR reads through MiXCR, listing each CDR3 protein once. The sample carries approximately 400,000 distinct CDR3 sequences, 14% to 15% recorded once. Time point defined: newly diagnosed GD, antithyroid drugs for less than 3 months. PBMC-extracted RNA yielded the TCR library. The sample also formed part of further work on T cells in Graves' hyperthyroidism and ophthalmopathy.

The sequencing here drew on peripheral blood mononuclear cells (PBMCs), taken at new diagnosis, from a patient treated with antithyroid drugs. The origin of the receptors is a woman between 35 and 50 years old with Graves disease.

This chain uses TRBV3-1 with TRBJ2-1; weak D call: TRBD2 (6 bases). CDR1 is LGHDT and CDR2 is YNNKEL in the germline V gene (reference sequence). The CDR3 is 16 residues long. V shed 2 bases and J shed 3 bases, with 14 bases lying between them. CDR3 nucleotide sequence: TGTGCCAGCAGCCAACTGCCAGCGGAGGGCTACAATGAGCAGTTCTTC. Encoded protein: CASSQLPAEGYNEQFF.

This clonotype was counted ten times or more. The J gene is TRBJ2-1, the V gene TRBV2, with D unclear. The CDR3 has 13 residues. Trimming pared 7 bases from V and 7 bases from J, leaving 14 bases between. CDR1 and CDR2 (germline): SNHLY, FYNNEI. The CDR3 loop is CASKPIRSNEQFF. Here the CDR3 DNA reads TGTGCCAGCAAGCCAATCCGGTCAAATGAGCAGTTCTTC.

This clonotype was found many times. This chain connects TRBV28 to TRBJ2-7; possibly TRBD2 for D (6 bases). Trimming pared 3 bases from V and 4 bases from J, leaving 13 bases between. Germline V gene lookup returns CDR1 MDHEN and CDR2 SYDVKM. The CDR3 is 14 residues long. CDR3 DNA: TGTGCCAGCAGTTTCGGGAGCGGAGGGTACGAGCAGTACTTC. Protein: CASSFGSGGYEQYF.

This clonotype has at least ten counts. CDR3 sequence: CASSPPAGQAKRAGELFF. The DNA for the CDR3 is TGTGCCAGCAGTCCACCCGCAGGACAGGCTAAAAGGGCCGGGGAGCTGTTTTTT. The rearrangement links TRBV27 to TRBJ2-2; TRBD1 matches at 7 bases. Germline V gene lookup returns CDR1 MNHEY and CDR2 SMNVEV (reference sequence). V dropped 5 bases and J dropped 6; count of bases not matched to a gene: 18. The CDR3 has 18 residues.

This clonotype was counted many times. V usage is TRBV18 and J usage is TRBJ2-1; TRBD2 agrees at 11 bases. V gave up 3 bases and J gave up 3 bases; unmatched junction bases: 7. CDR1 is KGHSH and CDR2 is LQKENI in the germline V gene. The CDR3 runs to 17 residues. CDR3 sequence: CASSPPLAGGLYNEQFF. The DNA of the CDR3 is TGTGCCAGCTCACCTCCATTAGCGGGAGGGCTCTACAATGAGCAGTTCTTC.

About this clonotype: A much larger clone lies a single base off, so this may be a read error. The chain recombines TRBV27 with TRBJ1-2; unclear D gene. V was cut by 4 bases and J by 12 bases, with 15 bases left in between. The germline V gene has CDR1 MNHEY and CDR2 SMNVEV (reference sequence). The CDR3 runs 12 residues. This CDR3 reads CASSSAGLGHTF. CDR3 coding DNA: TGTGCCAGCAGTTCTGCGGGTTTAGGCCACACCTTC.

Many counts were recorded for this clonotype. This chain links TRBV6-1 with TRBJ2-4, with no clear D. Germline loops: CDR1 MNHNS, CDR2 SASEGT. The CDR3 has 17 amino acids. Trimming pared 7 bases from V and 1 base from J, leaving 20 bases between. CDR3 loop: CASTQKWSYSAKNIQYF. Here the CDR3 DNA reads TGTGCCAGCACCCAGAAGTGGAGCTATTCGGCCAAAAACATTCAGTACTTC.

This clonotype was observed at least ten times. J is TRBJ1-1 and V is TRBV11-3; the D gene is possibly TRBD1 (6 bases). The V end lost 6 bases, the J end lost 1 base, and 21 bases lay between the germline ends. CDR3 length: 17 residues. CDR1 and CDR2 from the germline V gene are SGHNT and YENEEA. In DNA, the CDR3 is TGTGCCAGCAGAAAAGGGGGTGCTGGGGGCTGGAACACTGAAGCTTTCTTT. Amino acids: CASRKGGAGGWNTEAFF.

This chain connects TRBV19 to TRBJ1-6; perhaps TRBD1 as D (5 bases). Trimming removed 3 bases at V and 7 bases at J, with 13 bases between. The germline gives CDR1 LNHDA, CDR2 SQIVND (reference sequence). The CDR3 is 15 amino acids. This chain's CDR3 is CASSMIDSRNSPLHF. CDR3 in DNA: TGTGCCAGTAGTATGATTGACAGCCGGAATTCACCCCTCCACTTT.

On this clonotype itself: Since a much larger clone is just one base distant, this may be a read error. The genes are TRBV11-3 and TRBJ2-5, with TRBD1 matching 7 bases. Germline V CDR1 and CDR2: SGHNT, YENEEA. This CDR3 contains 15 residues. The CDR3 sequence is CASSFGTALQDTQYF. The CDR3 DNA sequence: TGTGCCAGCAGCTTCGGGACAGCACTCCAAGATACCCAGTACTTC.

The V and J genes are TRBV28 and TRBJ2-2, with 8 positions matching TRBD1. The CDR3 totals 16 residues. Germline V gives CDR1 MDHEN, CDR2 SYDVKM. The V gene end was trimmed by 9 bases and the J gene end by 0 bases; junction bases not matched to a gene: 9. The CDR3 DNA reads as TGTGCCAGATCCGGGACAGGCGACCCGAACACCGGGGAGCTGTTTTTT. Protein product: CARSGTGDPNTGELFF.

This clonotype showed up just a few times. J is TRBJ2-1 and V is TRBV19, with D possibly TRBD1 on 6 matching bases. The CDR3 sequence is 13 residues long. In germline, CDR1 is LNHDA, CDR2 SQIVND (reference sequence). The germline V and J ends were trimmed by 8 bases and 2 bases, with 10 bases remaining between them. The CDR3 nucleotides read TGTGCCAGTTTCGACAGGACCTACAATGAGCAGTTCTTC. Translating gives CASFDRTYNEQFF.

This clonotype was recorded at least ten times. This chain uses TRBV5-1 with TRBJ1-1; 7 positions match TRBD1. J lost 0 bases, V lost 4 bases, and 9 bases had no gene match. Germline V gives CDR1 SGHRS, CDR2 YFSETQ. The length of the CDR3 is 16 residues. The CDR3 nucleotides read TGCGCCAGCAGCCCGGGACAGCCGGTGCTGAACACTGAAGCTTTCTTT. Translated, it gives CASSPGQPVLNTEAFF.

This clonotype was seen ten or more times. The gene calls are TRBV7-2 and TRBJ1-2; TRBD1 might be the D (5 bases). CDR1 and CDR2 (germline): SGHTA, FQGNSA. V lost 6 bases and J 6 bases, leaving 17 bases between the germline ends. The CDR3 consists of 14 residues. The CDR3 nucleotides read TGTGCCAGCAGACAGGACCGTTTAGTAAATGGCTACACCTTC. Protein product: CASRQDRLVNGYTF.

This clonotype has a count of ten or more. V usage is TRBV6-5 and J usage is TRBJ2-7; possible D gene TRBD2, 6 bases. Germline V lookup: CDR1 MNHEY, CDR2 SVGAGI. With 4 bases removed from V and 1 base from J, the gap between germline ends came to 14 bases. This CDR3 has 15 residues. CDR3 sequence reads: CASSSQRRGSYEQYF. The CDR3 nucleotides read TGTGCCAGCAGTTCCCAGAGACGGGGGTCCTACGAGCAGTACTTC.

The gene calls are TRBV6-5 and TRBJ2-7; possible D gene TRBD2, 6 bases. The CDR3 runs 19 residues. Germline CDR1 MNHEY, CDR2 SVGAGI. V lost 0 bases and J lost 3, with 24 bases in between. The CDR3 region is CASSYSAWHAAGRRYEQYF. In DNA, the CDR3 is TGTGCCAGCAGTTACTCAGCATGGCACGCGGCGGGACGACGCTACGAGCAGTACTTC.

This clonotype was detected a few times. The chain recombines TRBV10-2 with TRBJ2-3; D remains unclear. The length of the CDR3 is 14 residues. V lost 5 bases and J lost 0, with 9 bases in between. CDR1 and CDR2 from the germline V gene are WSHSY and SAAADI. The CDR3: CASSIGPSTDTQYF. The CDR3 region has the DNA TGCGCCAGCAGTATCGGACCTAGCACAGATACGCAGTATTTT.

The chain couples TRBV28 to TRBJ2-5; possible D gene TRBD2, 6 bases. Deletions cut 4 bases from V and 2 bases from J, with 14 bases between. Germline values: CDR1 MDHEN, CDR2 SYDVKM. The CDR3 is 15 residues long. The CDR3 region has the DNA TGTGCCAGCAGTTCCCCCGGGGGAGGACAAGAGACCCAGTACTTC. Amino acid sequence: CASSSPGGGQETQYF.

The chain employs TRBV7-8 and TRBJ2-3; D is tentatively TRBD1 or TRBD2 (5 bases each). Trimming removed 2 bases from V and 5 bases from J, with 8 bases in between. This CDR3 has 13 residues. CDR1 is SGHVS and CDR2 is FQNEAQ in the germline V gene. CDR3 region: CASSLKRGDTQYF. The CDR3 bases are TGTGCCAGCAGCTTAAAGAGGGGAGATACGCAGTATTTT.

The V and J genes are TRBV18 and TRBJ2-1; D is uncertain. Germline loops: CDR1 KGHSH, CDR2 LQKENI. The CDR3 loop spans 14 amino acids. V dropped 8 bases and J dropped 1 base, with 12 bases sitting between them. The CDR3 sequence: CASSPEWSYNEQFF. The CDR3 nucleotides are TGTGCCAGCAGCCCCGAATGGTCCTACAATGAGCAGTTCTTC. The full variable domain, completed using reference TRBV18 and TRBJ2-1, is NAGVMQNPRHLVRRRGQEARLRCSPMKGHSHVYWYRQLPEEGLKFMVYLQKENIIDESGMPKERFSAEFPKEGPSILRIQQVVRGDSAAYFCASSPEWSYNEQFFGPGTRLTVL.

This clonotype was picked up many times. The rearrangement uses TRBV5-1 and TRBJ1-1; no definite D call. V lost 4 bases and J 3 bases, leaving 7 bases between the germline ends. This CDR3 is 12 amino acids long. Germline V gene lookup returns CDR1 SGHRS and CDR2 YFSETQ. CDR3 region: CASSRADTEAFF. CDR3 in DNA: TGCGCCAGCAGCCGGGCAGACACTGAAGCTTTCTTT.